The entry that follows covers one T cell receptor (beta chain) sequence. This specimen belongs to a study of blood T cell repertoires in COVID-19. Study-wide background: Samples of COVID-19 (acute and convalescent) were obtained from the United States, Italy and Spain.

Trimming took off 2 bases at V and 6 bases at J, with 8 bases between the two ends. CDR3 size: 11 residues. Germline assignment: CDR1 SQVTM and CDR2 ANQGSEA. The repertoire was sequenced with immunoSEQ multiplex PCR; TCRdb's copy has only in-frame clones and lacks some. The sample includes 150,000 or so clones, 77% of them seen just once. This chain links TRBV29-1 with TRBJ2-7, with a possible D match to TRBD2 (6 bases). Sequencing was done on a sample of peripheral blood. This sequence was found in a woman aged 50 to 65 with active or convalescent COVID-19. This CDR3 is CSVERGSEQYF. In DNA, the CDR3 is TGCAGCGTTGAACGGGGGAGCGAGCAGTACTTC.